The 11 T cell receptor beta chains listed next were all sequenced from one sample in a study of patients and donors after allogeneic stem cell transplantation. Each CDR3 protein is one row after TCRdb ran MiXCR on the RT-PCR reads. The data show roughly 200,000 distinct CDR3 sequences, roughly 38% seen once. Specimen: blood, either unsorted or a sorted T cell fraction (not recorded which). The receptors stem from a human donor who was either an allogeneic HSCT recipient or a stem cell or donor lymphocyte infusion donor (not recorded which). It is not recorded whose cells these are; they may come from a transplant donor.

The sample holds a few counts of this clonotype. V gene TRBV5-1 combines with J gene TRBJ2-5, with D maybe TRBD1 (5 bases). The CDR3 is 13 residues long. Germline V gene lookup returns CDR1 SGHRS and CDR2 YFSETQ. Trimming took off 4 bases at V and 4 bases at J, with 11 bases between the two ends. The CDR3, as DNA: TGCGCCAGCAGCCTCAGGGATGTAGAGACCCAGTACTTC. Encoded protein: CASSLRDVETQYF.

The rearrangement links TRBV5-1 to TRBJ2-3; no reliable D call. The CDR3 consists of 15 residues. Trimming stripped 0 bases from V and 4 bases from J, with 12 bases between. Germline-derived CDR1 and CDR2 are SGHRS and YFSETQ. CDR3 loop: CASSLAMLGSDTQYF. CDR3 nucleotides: TGCGCCAGCAGCTTGGCCATGTTGGGGTCAGATACGCAGTATTTT.

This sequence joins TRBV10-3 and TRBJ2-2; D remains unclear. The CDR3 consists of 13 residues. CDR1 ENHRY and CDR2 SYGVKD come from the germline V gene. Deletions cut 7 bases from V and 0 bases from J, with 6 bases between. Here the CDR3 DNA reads TGTGCCATCATTGTCCCGAACACCGGGGAGCTGTTTTTT. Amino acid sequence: CAIIVPNTGELFF.

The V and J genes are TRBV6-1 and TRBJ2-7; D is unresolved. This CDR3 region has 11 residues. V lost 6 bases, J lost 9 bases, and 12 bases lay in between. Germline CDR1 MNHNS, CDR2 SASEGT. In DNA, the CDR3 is TGTGCCAGCAGCCTAGTGGCGAGGCAGTACTTC. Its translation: CASSLVARQYF.

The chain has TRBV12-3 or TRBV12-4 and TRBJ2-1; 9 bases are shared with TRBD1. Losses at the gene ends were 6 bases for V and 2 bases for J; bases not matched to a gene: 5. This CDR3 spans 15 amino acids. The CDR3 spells CASRRGTGTYNEQFF. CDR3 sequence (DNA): TGTGCCAGCAGAAGAGGGACAGGGACCTACAATGAGCAGTTCTTC.

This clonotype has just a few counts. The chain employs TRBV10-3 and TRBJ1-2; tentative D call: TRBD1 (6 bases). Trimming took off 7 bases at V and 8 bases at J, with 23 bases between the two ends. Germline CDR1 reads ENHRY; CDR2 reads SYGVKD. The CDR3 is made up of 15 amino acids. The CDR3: CAIKAEEGGKRGYTF. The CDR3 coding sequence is TGTGCCATCAAAGCGGAAGAGGGGGGAAAAAGGGGCTACACCTTC.

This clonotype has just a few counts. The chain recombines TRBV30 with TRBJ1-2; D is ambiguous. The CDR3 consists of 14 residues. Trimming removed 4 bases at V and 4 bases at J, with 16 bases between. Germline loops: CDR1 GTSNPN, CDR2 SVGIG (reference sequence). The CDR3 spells CAWILREGGYGYTF. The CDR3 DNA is TGTGCCTGGATTCTTAGAGAGGGCGGCTATGGCTACACCTTC.

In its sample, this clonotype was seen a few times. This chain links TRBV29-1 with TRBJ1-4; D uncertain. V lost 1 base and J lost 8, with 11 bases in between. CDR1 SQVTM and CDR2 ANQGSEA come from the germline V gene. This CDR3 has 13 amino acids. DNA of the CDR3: TGCAGCGTTGAAGTCGGGAGTGACGAAAAACTGTTTTTT. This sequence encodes CSVEVGSDEKLFF. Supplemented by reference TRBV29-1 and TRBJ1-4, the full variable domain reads SAVISQKPSRDICQRGTSLTIQCQVDSQVTMMFWYRQQPGQSLTLIATANQGSEATYESGFVIDKFPISRPNLTFSTLTVSNMSPEDSSIYLCSVEVGSDEKLFFGSGTQLSVL.

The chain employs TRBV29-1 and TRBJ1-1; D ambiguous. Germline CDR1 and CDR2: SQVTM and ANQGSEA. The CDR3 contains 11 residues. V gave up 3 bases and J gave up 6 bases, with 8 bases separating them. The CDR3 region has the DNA TGCAGCGTTGAGGTCCATGCTGAAGCTTTCTTT. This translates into CSVEVHAEAFF.

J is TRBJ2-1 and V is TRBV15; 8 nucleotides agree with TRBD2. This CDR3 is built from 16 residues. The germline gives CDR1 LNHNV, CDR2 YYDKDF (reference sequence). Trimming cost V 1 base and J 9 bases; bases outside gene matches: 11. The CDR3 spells CATSRVRGAGTSEQFF. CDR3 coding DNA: TGTGCCACCAGCAGAGTGCGGGGGGCAGGGACCTCTGAGCAGTTCTTC.

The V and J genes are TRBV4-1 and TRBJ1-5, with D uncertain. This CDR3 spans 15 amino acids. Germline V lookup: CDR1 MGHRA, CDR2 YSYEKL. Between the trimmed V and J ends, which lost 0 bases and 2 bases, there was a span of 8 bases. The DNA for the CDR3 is TGCGCCAGCAGCCAAGATGGTGCCGGCAATCAGCCCCAGCATTTT. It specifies CASSQDGAGNQPQHF.